This T cell receptor (beta chain) emerged from a study of a mutant IDH1 vaccine in newly diagnosed glioma. The CDR3 is 16 amino acids. Germline-derived CDR1 and CDR2 are LGHNA and YSLEER. V shed 0 bases and J 9 bases; nucleotides not matched to a gene: 11. Time point in this sample: week 5, during vaccination. Vaccination comprised doses that each held 300 ug of mutant IDH1 20-mer peptide, plus topical imiquimod. This clone was detected only a few times. Its cognate antigen is unknown. The method was immunoSEQ multiplex PCR; TCRdb's version includes in-frame clones alone and lacks a portion of them. The sample has over 30,000 clones; 45% to 70% are singletons.

Sequences were derived from PBMCs, sampled from a glioma patient whose treatment included an IDH1 peptide vaccine. The chain employs TRBV4-3 and TRBJ2-1; 7 bases map to TRBD1. This sequence originates from a woman aged 18-29 years with glioma. The CDR3 region is CASSQEATGFLGEQFF. The DNA for the CDR3 is TGCGCCAGCAGCCAAGAGGCGACAGGGTTTTTAGGTGAGCAGTTCTTC.